These T cell receptor beta chains were read from a single sample in a study of T cells in Graves' hyperthyroidism and ophthalmopathy. TCRdb used MiXCR to reprocess the multiplex PCR reads, holding one entry per CDR3 protein. The table includes 550,000 to 700,000 distinct CDR3 sequences, under 60% detected once. Sequencing used peripheral blood or thyroid tissue (not recorded which). Source of these receptors: an adult woman with Graves' disease, either hyperthyroidism or ophthalmopathy (not recorded which). The CDR3 runs from the conserved cysteine through the conserved F or W. The D gene is left open where the match is weak. Clone size is shown for a subset of rows, as once, few, many or a class of expanded clone.

j_call v_call d_call cdr3_length clone_size cdr3_nt cdr3_aa
TRBJ2-1 TRBV7-3 . 15 . TGTGCCAGCAGCTCCTCGAGGGGGGCGGGAAATGAGCAGTTCTTC CASSSSRGAGNEQFF
TRBJ1-2 TRBV24-1 TRBD1 13 many TGTGCCACCAGTGCAGACAGGGGCTATGGCTACACCTTC CATSADRGYGYTF
TRBJ2-7 TRBV5-4 TRBD2 16 few TGTGCCAGCAGCAGTGATCCCGGGACTATAATCTACGAGCAGTACTTC CASSSDPGTIIYEQYF
TRBJ2-7 TRBV10-3 TRBD1 14 once TGTGCCATCAGTGACAGGGACAGGGACTACGAGCAGTACTTC CAISDRDRDYEQYF
TRBJ2-3 TRBV20-1 TRBD2 14 few TGCAGTGCTCCAAATAGCGGGAGTAGCGATACGCAGTATTTT CSAPNSGSSDTQYF
TRBJ2-5 TRBV4-1 . 14 many TGCGCCAGCAGCCAAGAAGCTGGGAAAGAGACCCAGTACTTC CASSQEAGKETQYF
TRBJ2-1 TRBV5-8 TRBD2 16 . TGTGCCAGCAGCCCCAGTTGGGGGGGCTCCTACAATGAGCAGTTCTTC CASSPSWGGSYNEQFF
TRBJ1-6 TRBV7-9 . 17 many TGTGCCAGCAGCCAGCAGAGCCTCGCGGGGTCTAATTCACCCCTCCACTTT CASSQQSLAGSNSPLHF
TRBJ2-5 TRBV20-1 . 14 . TGCAGTGCAGGACCCGGGACACTGAAGGAGACCCAGTACTTC CSAGPGTLKETQYF
TRBJ1-1 TRBV6-5 TRBD1 15 . TGTGCCAGCGAACCACCAGGGGGCGCGAACACTGAAGCTTTCTTT CASEPPGGANTEAFF
TRBJ2-5 TRBV7-2 . 14 . TGTGCCAGCAGCCAAAGGGGGGGCGAAGAGACCCAGTACTTC CASSQRGGEETQYF
TRBJ1-1 TRBV10-2 TRBD1 16 . TGCGCCAACAGTGCGAGGAGGGACAGGGGGAACACTGAAGCTTTCTTT CANSARRDRGNTEAFF
TRBJ2-2 TRBV19 TRBD1 16 . TGTGCCAGTAGTATGGGGACAGGGGCCCTTACCCGGGAGCTGTTTTTT CASSMGTGALTRELFF
TRBJ1-5 TRBV25-1 . 12 . TGTGCCAGCAGTAAGTATGCTCAGCCCCAGCATTTT CASSKYAQPQHF
TRBJ2-2 TRBV24-1 TRBD2 15 . TGTGCCACCAGTGATCCCGGACTAGCATTCGGGGAGCTGTTTTTT CATSDPGLAFGELFF
TRBJ2-3 TRBV19 TRBD2 14 . TGTGCCAGTGGACTAGCGGAAGTAGGAGATACGCAGTATTTT CASGLAEVGDTQYF
TRBJ1-2 TRBV20-1 . 11 . TGCAGTGCTAGAGGGTTGGGAGGCTACACCTTC CSARGLGGYTF
TRBJ1-5 TRBV29-1 TRBD1 13 . TGCAGCGTCTCGTCAGGGGGTGTTCAGCCCCAGCATTTT CSVSSGGVQPQHF
TRBJ2-5 TRBV10-3 . 13 many TGTGCCATCAGTGAGTCGAGTCAGGAGACCCAGTACTTC CAISESSQETQYF
TRBJ1-5 TRBV5-8 . 16 . TGTGCCAGCAGCTTGACGGGGAGGTATAGCAATCAGCCCCAGCATTTT CASSLTGRYSNQPQHF
TRBJ2-5 TRBV20-1 . 15 . TGCAGTGCTAGAGATAGGACACGGAGCAATCAGCCCCAGTACTTC CSARDRTRSNQPQYF
TRBJ2-5 TRBV12-3/TRBV12-4 . 14 . TGTGCCAGCAGTCGCTTACTGGGCCCGGAGACCCAGTACTTC CASSRLLGPETQYF
TRBJ1-4 TRBV7-8 . 13 . TGTGCCAGCAGCTTGACTAGCGGTGAAAAACTGTTTTTT CASSLTSGEKLFF
TRBJ2-5 TRBV5-1 TRBD1 13 many TGCGCCAGCAGACGGACAGGACAAGAGACCCAGTACTTC CASRRTGQETQYF
TRBJ2-5 TRBV10-3 . 14 . TGTGCCATCGGACCCACCACGGCACAAGAGACCCAGTACTTC CAIGPTTAQETQYF
TRBJ2-2 TRBV7-9 . 13 many TGTGCCAGCGGTAGTAGCGGCACCGGGGAGCTGTTTTTT CASGSSGTGELFF
TRBJ2-2 TRBV7-6 . 17 . TGTGCCAGCAGCTTAATGACGAACGGAGGGAACACCGGGGAGCTGTTTTTT CASSLMTNGGNTGELFF
TRBJ1-5 TRBV20-1 TRBD1 13 few TGCAGTGCTAGACCGACAGGGGAACAGCCCCAGCATTTT CSARPTGEQPQHF
TRBJ2-5 TRBV6-6 TRBD1 16 . TGTGCCAGCAGTGACCCCAGAAACAGGGGCCGAGAGACCCAGTACTTC CASSDPRNRGRETQYF
TRBJ2-5 TRBV29-1 TRBD2 15 many TGCAGCGTCGCCAGGACTAGCGGGATGGGGGAGACCCAGTACTTC CSVARTSGMGETQYF
TRBJ1-2 TRBV7-6 TRBD1 12 once TGTGCCAGCACGACAGGGGTGGGTGGCTACACCTTC CASTTGVGGYTF
TRBJ1-2 TRBV7-8 . 16 many TGTGCCAGCAGCTTAGGAACATCCCTATGGGTGGGTGGCTACACCTTC CASSLGTSLWVGGYTF
TRBJ2-5 TRBV7-6 TRBD2 14 . TGTGCCACCAAGGGACTAGCGGATCAAGAGACCCAGTACTTC CATKGLADQETQYF
TRBJ2-7 TRBV20-1 . 14 many TGCAGTGCTACCGCCGGGAACTGGGACGGCGAGCAGTACTTC CSATAGNWDGEQYF
TRBJ1-1 TRBV7-2 TRBD1 15 . TGTGCCAGCAGCTCACAGGGGGCTTCGGACACTGAAGCTTTCTTT CASSSQGASDTEAFF
TRBJ2-2 TRBV11-1 . 18 . . CASSFYICSALNTGELFF
TRBJ2-7 TRBV2 . 14 . TGTGCCAGCAGTGGGGTACGGGGGAGCTACGAGCAGTACTTC CASSGVRGSYEQYF
TRBJ2-5 TRBV7-3 . 13 many TGTGCCAGCAGCTTGGAGTACGAAGAGACCCAGTACTTC CASSLEYEETQYF
TRBJ2-5 TRBV24-1 TRBD1 16 few TGTGCCACCAGTGATCCGGGGACAGGGCAACAAGAGACCCAGTACTTC CATSDPGTGQQETQYF
TRBJ1-4 TRBV6-6 TRBD1 17 . TGTGCCAGCAGCAACAGGGGGCGAATAGGAACTAATGAAAAACTGTTTTTT CASSNRGRIGTNEKLFF
TRBJ1-5 TRBV7-2 . 14 many TGTGCCAGCAGCTACGTGTGGGACAATCAGCCCCAGCATTTT CASSYVWDNQPQHF
TRBJ2-5 TRBV12-3/TRBV12-4 . 14 . TGTGCCAGCAGTTTGGAGGGGATGATGGAGACTCAGTACTTC CASSLEGMMETQYF
TRBJ1-1 TRBV10-3 . 15 . TGTGCCATCAGTGACTTTGGGGCGACGAACACTGAAGCTTTCTTT CAISDFGATNTEAFF
TRBJ2-7 TRBV7-2 . 14 many TGTGCCAGCAGCCCCGACTTGGTGGGGAGGGAGCAGTACTTC CASSPDLVGREQYF
TRBJ2-3 TRBV5-4 TRBD1 16 . TGTGCCAGCAGCACAGGGACAGCGACCCTCACAGATACGCAGTATTTT CASSTGTATLTDTQYF
TRBJ1-1 TRBV19 . 11 . TGTGCCAGTAATGTGAACACTGAAGCTTTCTTT CASNVNTEAFF
TRBJ2-5 TRBV7-3 TRBD2 18 . TGTGCCAGCAGCTTAAACCCCAGGTCGGGAGGCATCGGGGAGACCCAGTACTTC CASSLNPRSGGIGETQYF
TRBJ1-2 TRBV27 . 17 few TGTGCCAGCAGTTTATCCTCCCAAGCAGGGGCTAACTATGGCTACACCTTC CASSLSSQAGANYGYTF
TRBJ1-2 TRBV5-1 . 14 many TGCGCCAGCAGACAAGACAGTAATAACTATGGCTACACCTTC CASRQDSNNYGYTF
TRBJ2-7 TRBV20-1 . 13 . TGCAGTGCTAGAACAGGTGCCGCCTACGAGCAGTACTTC CSARTGAAYEQYF
TRBJ1-2 TRBV5-1 TRBD1 12 . TGCGCCAGCACCGGACAGGGAAGTGGCTACACCTTC CASTGQGSGYTF
TRBJ1-2 TRBV7-9 . 16 . TGCGCCAGCAGCTTGGAACTGGACAGCCTATTCTATGGCTACACCTTC CASSLELDSLFYGYTF
TRBJ1-1 TRBV29-1 . 15 . . CCASSDPGTETEAFF
TRBJ1-6 TRBV7-9 . 13 many TGTGCCAGCAGCTTAACGGAAGATTCACCCCTCCACTTT CASSLTEDSPLHF